The entry below describes one T cell receptor beta chain. This entry comes from a study of blood T cell repertoires in COVID-19. On the study more broadly: Both acute and convalescent COVID-19 samples were obtained from the United States, Italy and Spain. T cells, B-cell-depleted T cells, or PBMCs supplied cDNA or gDNA.

In the authors' workflow: Using reference gene primer amplification, nucleated cell counts were estimated. Libraries were prepared by immunoSEQ multiplex PCR; TCRdb keeps only in-frame clonotypes and omits some of them. That table gives V, J and clone size, and the DNA gave D and trimming. The sample has about 60,000 clones, about nine tenths seen once. This clonotype was sampled from a human donor in a cohort sampled during active COVID-19. The sequenced material came from peripheral blood.

The CDR3 sequence is CASGANGAGANVLTF. In DNA form, the CDR3 reads TGTGCCAGCGGAGCAAACGGTGCTGGGGCCAACGTCCTGACTTTC. The chain is built from TRBV7-3 and TRBJ2-6, with D unclear. In germline, CDR1 is SGHTA, CDR2 FQGTGA. The V and J ends lost 8 bases and 2 bases respectively, with 13 bases between them. The CDR3 is 15 residues long.